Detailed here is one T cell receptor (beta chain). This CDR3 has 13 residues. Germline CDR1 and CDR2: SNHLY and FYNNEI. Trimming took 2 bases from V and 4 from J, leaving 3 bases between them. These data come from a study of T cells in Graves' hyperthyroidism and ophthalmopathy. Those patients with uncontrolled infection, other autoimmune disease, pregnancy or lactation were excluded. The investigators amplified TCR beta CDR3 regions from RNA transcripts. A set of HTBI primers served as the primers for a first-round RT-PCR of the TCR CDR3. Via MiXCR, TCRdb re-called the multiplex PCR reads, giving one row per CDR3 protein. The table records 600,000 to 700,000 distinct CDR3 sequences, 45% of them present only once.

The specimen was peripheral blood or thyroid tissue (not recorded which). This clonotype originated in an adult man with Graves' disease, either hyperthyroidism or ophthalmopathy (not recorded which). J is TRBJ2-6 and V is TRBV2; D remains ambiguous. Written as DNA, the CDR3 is TGTGCCAGCAGTGAACTGGGGGCCAACGTCCTGACTTTC. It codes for CASSELGANVLTF.